Below are 5 T cell receptor beta chains sequenced from a single sample in a study of T cells in Graves' hyperthyroidism and ophthalmopathy. Template material for amplifying TCR beta CDR3 regions consisted of RNA transcripts. Carried out on the TCR CDR3, a first-round RT-PCR used the HTBI primer set. MiXCR, applied by TCRdb to the multiplex PCR reads, yields one record per CDR3 protein. The sample has around 660,000 distinct CDR3 sequences; 45% are singletons. Sequenced: peripheral blood or thyroid tissue (not recorded which). These receptors were collected from an adult man with Graves' disease, either hyperthyroidism or ophthalmopathy (not recorded which).

This clonotype was observed at least ten times. The rearrangement links TRBV10-3 to TRBJ1-1; D call uncertain. The germline V gene has CDR1 ENHRY and CDR2 SYGVKD. Trimming cost V 3 bases and J 2 bases, with 13 bases left between them. The CDR3 has 15 residues. CDR3 sequence (DNA): TGTGCCATCAGTGACGTGAGCATTGAAAACACTGAAGCTTTCTTT. This encodes CAISDVSIENTEAFF.

The genes are TRBV2 and TRBJ2-3, with 8 bases lining up with TRBD2. The V and J ends lost 6 bases and 0 bases, in that order; junction bases with no gene match: 5. The CDR3 has 15 amino acids. Germline V gene sequence: CDR1 SNHLY, CDR2 FYNNEI. The CDR3 spells CASSRLATSTDTQYF. The CDR3 DNA reads TGTGCCAGCAGCAGACTAGCGACTAGCACAGATACGCAGTATTTT.

The chain couples TRBV7-8 to TRBJ1-6; 10 bases align to TRBD1. Per the germline V gene, CDR1 is SGHVS and CDR2 is FQNEAQ. The junction had 8 bases not matched to a gene; V was cut back by 5 bases and J by 10 bases. The CDR3 has 15 amino acids. The CDR3 DNA follows: TGTGCCAGCAGCCCCAGGGACAGGGGCAGATCACCCCTCCACTTT. Protein sequence: CASSPRDRGRSPLHF.

Concerning this clonotype: A read error is likely, as this CDR3 ends without the conserved phenylalanine or tryptophan. The chain combines TRBV7-9 with TRBJ1-5, with TRBD1 matching 7 bases. From germline, CDR1 is SEHNR and CDR2 FQNEAQ (reference sequence). The V segment lost 1 base and the J segment 7 bases; nucleotides outside the gene matches: 7. The CDR3 totals 15 residues. The CDR3 DNA reads TGTGCCAGCAGCTTAGATCTGCAGGGGGACCAGCCCCAGCATCTT. Translating it yields CASSLDLQGDQPQHL.

In its sample, this clonotype was seen many times. The chain uses TRBV11-2 and TRBJ1-4; perhaps TRBD1 as D (5 bases). Trimming cost V 5 bases and J 10 bases, with 8 bases left between them. CDR3 length equals 11 residues. Germline loops: CDR1 SGHAT, CDR2 FQNNGV. CDR3 bases: TGTGCCAGCAGCCTAGGGACAAAACTGTTTTTT. This sequence encodes CASSLGTKLFF.